The source of this T cell receptor (beta chain) is a study of OX40 agonist ivuxolimab in advanced cancers. Across the whole study: Every 2 weeks, patients got intravenous ivuxolimab at one of six dose levels (0.01-10 mg/kg). One patient with hepatocellular carcinoma and two with cutaneous melanoma, three in all, had partial responses.

Comments on this clone: Its antigen is undetermined.

V lost 2 bases, J lost 0 bases, and 7 bases lay in between. CDR1 MNHEY and CDR2 SMNVEV come from the germline V gene (reference sequence). The CDR3 spans 14 residues. Study-wide points: There was clonal expansion of CD4+ and CD8+ blood T cells by week 6 at 0.1 to 3.0 mg/kg. CD4+ T cells averaged fewer expanded clones than CD8+ T cells.

Profiling relied on immunoSEQ multiplex PCR, and the TCRdb table lists in-frame clones only, not all of them. The sample shows about 48,000 clones, 75% to 90% of them seen only once. This sample comprised CD4+ or CD8+ T cells sorted from blood, obtained in a trial of the OX40 agonist ivuxolimab. The source is an adult with an advanced solid tumor such as melanoma, head and neck, liver or kidney cancer. The V call is TRBV27, the J call TRBJ1-1; D uncertain. DNA of the CDR3: TGTGCCAGCAGTTTACAGGAGATGAACACTGAAGCTTTCTTT. Amino acids: CASSLQEMNTEAFF.